This T cell receptor (beta chain) came from a study of vaccination and CD4 T cells after COVID-19. Points from the study as a whole: Spike mono-reactivity marked 304 of 307 vaccine-specific clones in convalescent patients.

Documented treatment: roughly 11-day PBMC culture with coronavirus spike peptide pools or control peptides (ViraFEST assay). It was after 9 to 11 days of culture that CD4+ T cells were isolated by negative selection. About this clonotype itself: Its antigen is not identified.

J lost 2 bases, V lost 0 bases, and 3 bases had no gene match. Germline V gives CDR1 SGDLS, CDR2 YYNGEE. CDR3 length: 15 residues. Cultured CD4+ T-cell DNA underwent Oncomine TCR Beta short-read sequencing. TCRdb re-called the PCR reads through MiXCR, storing one row per CDR3 protein. The sample lists about 11,000 distinct CDR3 sequences; about 30% were seen once. The chain is built from TRBV9 and TRBJ1-1, with TRBD1 matching over 8 bases. This receptor was taken from a human donor with COVID-19. The sequencing sample was made of cultured CD4+ T cells from blood. The CDR3 protein is CASSVGTGGNTEAFF. CDR3 nucleotides: TGTGCCAGCAGCGTAGGAACAGGGGGTAACACTGAAGCTTTCTTT.